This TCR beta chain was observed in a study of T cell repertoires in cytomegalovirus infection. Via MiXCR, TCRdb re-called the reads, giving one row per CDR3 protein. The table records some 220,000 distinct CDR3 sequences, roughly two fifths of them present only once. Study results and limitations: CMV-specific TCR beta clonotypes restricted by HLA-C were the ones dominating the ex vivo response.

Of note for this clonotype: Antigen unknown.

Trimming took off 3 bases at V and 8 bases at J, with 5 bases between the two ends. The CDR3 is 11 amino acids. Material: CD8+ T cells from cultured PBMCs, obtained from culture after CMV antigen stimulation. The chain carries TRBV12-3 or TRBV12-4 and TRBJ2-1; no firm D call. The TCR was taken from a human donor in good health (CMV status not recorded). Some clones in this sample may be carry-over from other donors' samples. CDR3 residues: CASSFRDEQFF. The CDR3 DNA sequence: TGTGCCAGCAGTTTCCGGGATGAGCAGTTCTTC.